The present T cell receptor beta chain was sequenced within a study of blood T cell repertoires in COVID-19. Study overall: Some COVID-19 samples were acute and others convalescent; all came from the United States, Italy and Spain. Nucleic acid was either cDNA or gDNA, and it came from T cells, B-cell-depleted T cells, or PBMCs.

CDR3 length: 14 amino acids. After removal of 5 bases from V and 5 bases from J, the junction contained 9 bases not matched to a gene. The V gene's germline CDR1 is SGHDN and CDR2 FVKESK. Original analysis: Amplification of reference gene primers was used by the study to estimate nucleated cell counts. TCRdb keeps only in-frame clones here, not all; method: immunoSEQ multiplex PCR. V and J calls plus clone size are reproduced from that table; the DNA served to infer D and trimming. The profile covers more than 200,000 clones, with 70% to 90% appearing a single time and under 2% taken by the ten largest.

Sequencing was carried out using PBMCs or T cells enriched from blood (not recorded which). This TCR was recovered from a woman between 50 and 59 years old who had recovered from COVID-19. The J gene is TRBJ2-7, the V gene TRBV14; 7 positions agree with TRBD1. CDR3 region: CASSAIQGTNEQYF. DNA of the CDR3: TGTGCCAGCAGCGCCATACAGGGGACCAACGAGCAGTACTTC.